This T cell receptor (beta chain) appears in the sequencing data of a study of STAT3 mutations in large granular lymphocyte leukemia. In the study overall: More than half of T-LGLL patients received immunosuppressive therapy. Study-wide results and limits: In some patients, a small highly pathogenic clone possibly went undetected. After therapy, about 35% of the 18 patients switched clonotypes, all new clones STAT3 wild type. In T-cell large granular lymphocyte leukemia, about half of patients showed multiple immunodominant subclonotypes.

About this clone: Its antigen is as yet unknown.

The CDR3 sequence is 14 residues long. Trimming cost V 6 bases and J 2 bases; bases outside gene matches: 5. In germline, CDR1 is SNHLY, CDR2 FYNNEI. Measured with immunoSEQ multiplex PCR; TCRdb has only the in-frame clones, and not every one. The sample shows some 5,400 clones, about 93% of them seen only once. This receptor was taken from a man aged 55 to 70 with T-cell large granular lymphocyte leukemia. Some clones in this sample may be carry-over from other donors' samples. Input material: peripheral blood mononuclear cells. The chain couples TRBV2 to TRBJ2-7; 9 nucleotides agree with TRBD1. Written as DNA, the CDR3 is TGTGCCAGCAGGGGCGGACAGGGGACCTACGAGCAGTACTTC. Translated: CASRGGQGTYEQYF. The full variable domain, rest sourced from reference TRBV2 and TRBJ2-7, is EPEVTQTPSHQVTQMGQEVILRCVPISNHLYFYWYRQILGQKVEFLVSFYNNEISEKSEIFDDQFSVERPDGSNFTLKIRSTKLEDSAMYFCASRGGQGTYEQYFGPGTRLTVT.